This T cell receptor beta chain comes out of a study of monozygotic twins with inflammatory bowel disease. Study conclusions and caveats: Support was absent for any single strong signal or clonotype linked to IBD. Since immunosuppressive treatments differed, patient repertoires may have gained added variability.

In the case of this clonotype: Its target is not known.

Investigators pulled total RNA out of whole blood and did not sort T cells. TCRdb derives one entry per CDR3 protein from the 5' RACE reads, leaving out DNA. This sample's table has 400,000 to 500,000 distinct CDR3 sequences. CDR3 length: 16 residues. Germline values: CDR1 SEHNR, CDR2 FQNEAQ (reference sequence). The origin of this receptor is a human donor with ulcerative colitis or Crohn's disease, or a healthy co-twin of an affected twin (not recorded which). The chain is built from TRBV7-9 and TRBJ1-1; TCRdb lists TRBD1, though no DNA is available to test this call. The specimen sequenced was blood. The CDR3 here is CASSLGGQFYADGAFF.